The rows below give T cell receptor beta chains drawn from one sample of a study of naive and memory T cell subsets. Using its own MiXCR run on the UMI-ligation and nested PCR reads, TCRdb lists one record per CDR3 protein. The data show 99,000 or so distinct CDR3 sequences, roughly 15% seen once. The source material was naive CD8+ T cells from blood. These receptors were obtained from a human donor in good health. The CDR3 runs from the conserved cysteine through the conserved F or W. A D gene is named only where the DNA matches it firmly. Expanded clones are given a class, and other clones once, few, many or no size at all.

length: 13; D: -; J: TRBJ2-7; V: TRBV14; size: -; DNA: TGTGCCAGCAGCCAGCGCGGAACCTACGAGCAGTACTTC; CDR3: CASSQRGTYEQYF
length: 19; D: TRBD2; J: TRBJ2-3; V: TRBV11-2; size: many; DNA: TGTGCCAGCAGCCGCCCAATCCTCCTAGCGGGTCCTGGCACAGATACGCAGTATTTT; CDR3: CASSRPILLAGPGTDTQYF
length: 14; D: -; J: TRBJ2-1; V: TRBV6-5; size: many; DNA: TGTGCCAGCAGTTCCGAACAGGGATTCAATGAGCAGTTCTTC; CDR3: CASSSEQGFNEQFF
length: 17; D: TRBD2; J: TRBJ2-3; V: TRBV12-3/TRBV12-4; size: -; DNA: TGTGCCAGCAGTCCCGGGGGACTAGCGGGAGCGGCAGATACGCAGTATTTT; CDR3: CASSPGGLAGAADTQYF
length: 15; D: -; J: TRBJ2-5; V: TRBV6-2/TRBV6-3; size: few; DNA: TGTGCCAGCAGAGTCCCGGGGGGCTACGGGGAGACCCAGTACTTC; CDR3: CASRVPGGYGETQYF
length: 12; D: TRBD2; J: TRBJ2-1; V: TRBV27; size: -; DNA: TGTGCCACCCGGACTAGTCACAATGAGCAGTTCTTC; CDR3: CATRTSHNEQFF
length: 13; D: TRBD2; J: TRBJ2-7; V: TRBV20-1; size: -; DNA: TGCAGTGTGAGCGGGAGGGCCCCCTACGAGCAGTACTTC; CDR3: CSVSGRAPYEQYF
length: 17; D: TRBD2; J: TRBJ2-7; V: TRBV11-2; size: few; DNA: TGTGCCAGCAGCTTCCCCTCCCCACTAGCGGGAGCATACGAGCAGTACTTC; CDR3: CASSFPSPLAGAYEQYF
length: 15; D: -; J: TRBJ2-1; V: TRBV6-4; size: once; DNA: TGTGCCAGCAGTGAAACGGGACACTTAAACAATGAGCAGTTCTTC; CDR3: CASSETGHLNNEQFF
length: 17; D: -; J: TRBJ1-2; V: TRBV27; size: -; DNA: TGTGCCAGCAGTGGGATGGCAGCAAGCGGGCCTGTGGGTGGCTACACCTTC; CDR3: CASSGMAASGPVGGYTF
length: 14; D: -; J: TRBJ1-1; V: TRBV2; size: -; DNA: TGTGCCAGCAGGGACGGTCTATCGGACACTGAAGCTTTCTTT; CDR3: CASRDGLSDTEAFF
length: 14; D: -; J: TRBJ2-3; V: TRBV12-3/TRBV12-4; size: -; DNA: TGTGCCAGCAGTTTTAGAGAAAGCACAGATACGCAGTATTTT; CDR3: CASSFRESTDTQYF
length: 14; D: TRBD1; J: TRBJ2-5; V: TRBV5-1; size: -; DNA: TGCGCCAGCCAGGAACAGGGGGCGCGGGAGACCCAGTACTTC; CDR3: CASQEQGARETQYF
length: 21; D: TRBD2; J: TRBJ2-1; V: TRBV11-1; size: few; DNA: TGTGCCAGCAGCTCGGTCATTGCGGGAGGGCACCCCTTTAGCTCCTACAATGAGCAGTTCTTC; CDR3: CASSSVIAGGHPFSSYNEQFF
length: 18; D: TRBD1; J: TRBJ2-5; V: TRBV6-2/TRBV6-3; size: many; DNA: TGTGCCAGCAGCCCAGGCACCGGGACAGGTCTTTTACAAGAGACCCAGTACTTC; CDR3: CASSPGTGTGLLQETQYF
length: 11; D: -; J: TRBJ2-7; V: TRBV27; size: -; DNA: TGTGCCAGCAGCTCATCGACCGAGCAGTACTTC; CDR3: CASSSSTEQYF
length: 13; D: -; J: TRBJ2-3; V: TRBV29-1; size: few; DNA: TGCAGCGTGCAGGAAACTAGCACAGATACGCAGTATTTT; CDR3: CSVQETSTDTQYF
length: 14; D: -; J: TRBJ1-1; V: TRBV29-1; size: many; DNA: TGCAGCGTTGGGGGATACAGGGAAGAGGCTGAAGCTTTCTTT; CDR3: CSVGGYREEAEAFF
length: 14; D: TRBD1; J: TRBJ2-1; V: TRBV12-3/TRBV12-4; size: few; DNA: TGTGCCAGCAGCCCGGGACAGGGTAAGAATGAGCAGTTCTTC; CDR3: CASSPGQGKNEQFF
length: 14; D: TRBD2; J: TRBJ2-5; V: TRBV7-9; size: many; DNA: TGTGCCACCTCCCTCCCGGGGGGTCAAGAGACCCAGTACTTC; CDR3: CATSLPGGQETQYF
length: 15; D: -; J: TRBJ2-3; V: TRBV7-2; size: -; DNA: TGTGCCAGCAGCCTTACAGGGATTTCCACAGATACGCAGTATTTT; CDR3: CASSLTGISTDTQYF
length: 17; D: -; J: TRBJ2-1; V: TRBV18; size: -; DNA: TGTGCCAGCTCAACGCCACGGGTCCAGGACGTCTACAATGAGCAGTTCTTC; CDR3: CASSTPRVQDVYNEQFF
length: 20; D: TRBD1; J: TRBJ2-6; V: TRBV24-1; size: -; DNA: TGTGCCACCAGTGATTTGCTCGCCGGGACAGGCATCTCTGGGGCCAACGTCCTGACTTTC; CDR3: CATSDLLAGTGISGANVLTF
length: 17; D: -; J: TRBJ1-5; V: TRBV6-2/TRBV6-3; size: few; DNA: TGTGCCAGCAGTGGCAGGGGAGAACTAAATAGCAATCAGCCCCAGCATTTT; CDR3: CASSGRGELNSNQPQHF
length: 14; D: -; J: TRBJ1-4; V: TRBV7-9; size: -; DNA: TGTGCCAGCAGCTTAACCCGGGCAGACGAAAAACTGTTTTTT; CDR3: CASSLTRADEKLFF
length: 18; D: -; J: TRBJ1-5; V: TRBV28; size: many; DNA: TGTGCCAGCAGTTTACATCCGGGACTCATGTATAGCAATCAGCCCCAGCATTTT; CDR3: CASSLHPGLMYSNQPQHF
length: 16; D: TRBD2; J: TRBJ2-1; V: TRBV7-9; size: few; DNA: TGTGCCAGCAGCTCACAGGGACTAGCGGTTGGGAATGAGCAGTTCTTC; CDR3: CASSSQGLAVGNEQFF
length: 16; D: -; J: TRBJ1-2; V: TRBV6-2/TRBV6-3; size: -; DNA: TGTGCCAGCAGTTACTCGACGGGCAGGGGAGACTATGGCTACACCTTC; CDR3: CASSYSTGRGDYGYTF
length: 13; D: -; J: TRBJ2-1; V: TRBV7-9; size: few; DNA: TGTGCCAGCAGCCAGAACCCACTCAATGAGCAGTTCTTC; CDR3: CASSQNPLNEQFF
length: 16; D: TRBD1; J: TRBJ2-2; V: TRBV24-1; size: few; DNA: TGTGCCACCAGTGAACCCGGGACAGGGCCCACCGGGGAGCTGTTTTTT; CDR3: CATSEPGTGPTGELFF
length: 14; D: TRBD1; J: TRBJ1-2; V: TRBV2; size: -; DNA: TGTGCCAGCACCGGGGACAGAGCTAACTATGGCTACACCTTC; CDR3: CASTGDRANYGYTF
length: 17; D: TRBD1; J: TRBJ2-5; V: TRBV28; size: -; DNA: TGTGCCAGCAGTTTTAGCCACCAGACAGGGGACCAAGAGACCCAGTACTTC; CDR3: CASSFSHQTGDQETQYF
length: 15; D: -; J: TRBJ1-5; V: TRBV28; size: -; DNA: TGTGCCAGCAGTTCGAGTTGGAACCGCGATAAGCCCCAGCATTTT; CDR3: CASSSSWNRDKPQHF
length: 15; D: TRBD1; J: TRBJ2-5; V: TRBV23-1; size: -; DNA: TGCGCCAGCAGTCACGCAGGGGGCGAGGTGGAGACCCAGTACTTC; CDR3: CASSHAGGEVETQYF
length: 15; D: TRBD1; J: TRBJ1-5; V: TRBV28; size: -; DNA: TGTGCCAGCAGTTTATACAGGGGGCTCCATCAGCCCCAGCATTTT; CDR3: CASSLYRGLHQPQHF
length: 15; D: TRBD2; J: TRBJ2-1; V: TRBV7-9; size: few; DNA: TGTGCCAGCAGCGGGACCGGGACTAGGAGGGATGAGCAGTTCTTC; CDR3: CASSGTGTRRDEQFF
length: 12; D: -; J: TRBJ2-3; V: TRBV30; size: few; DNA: TGTGCCTGGAGTGTATGGCCAGATACGCAGTATTTT; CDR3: CAWSVWPDTQYF
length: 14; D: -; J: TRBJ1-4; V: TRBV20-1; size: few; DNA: TGCAGTGCACCGGCTCGCCAGCTGAATGAAAAACTGTTTTTT; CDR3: CSAPARQLNEKLFF
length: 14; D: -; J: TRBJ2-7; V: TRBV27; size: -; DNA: TGTGCCAGCAGTTTAGCAGGGGCCCATCACGAGCAGTACTTC; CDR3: CASSLAGAHHEQYF
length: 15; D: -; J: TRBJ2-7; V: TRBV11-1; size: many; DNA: TGTGCCAGCAGCTTAGAGACCACGAGGGAATACGAGCAGTACTTC; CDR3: CASSLETTREYEQYF
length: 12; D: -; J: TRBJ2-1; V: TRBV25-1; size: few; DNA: TGTGCCAGCAGTGAATATTTCAATGAGCAGTTCTTC; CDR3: CASSEYFNEQFF
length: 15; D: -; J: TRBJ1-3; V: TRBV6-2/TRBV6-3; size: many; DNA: TGTGCCAGCACCCCGTGGCCGGTCTCTGGAAACACCATATATTTT; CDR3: CASTPWPVSGNTIYF
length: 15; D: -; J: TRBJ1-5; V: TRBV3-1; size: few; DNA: TGTGCCAGCAGCCAAGCGGGCGGTCCCAATCAGCCCCAGCATTTT; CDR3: CASSQAGGPNQPQHF
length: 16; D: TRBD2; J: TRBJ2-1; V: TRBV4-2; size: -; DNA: TGTGCCAGCAGCCAAGATTGGCTAGCGGGATACAATGAGCAGTTCTTC; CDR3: CASSQDWLAGYNEQFF
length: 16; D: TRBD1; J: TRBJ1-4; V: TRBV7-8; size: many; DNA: TGTGCCAGCAGCTCCGCTGACAGGGGCGCGGGGGAAAAACTGTTTTTT; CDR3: CASSSADRGAGEKLFF
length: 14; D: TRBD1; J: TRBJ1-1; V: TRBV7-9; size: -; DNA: TGTGCCAGCAGCTACCAGGACAGGGGGCCTGAAGCTTTCTTT; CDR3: CASSYQDRGPEAFF
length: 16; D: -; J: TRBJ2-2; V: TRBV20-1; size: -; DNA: TGCAGTGCTAGAGTTCAGGGGGGGCCGCGGACCGGGGAGCTGTTTTTT; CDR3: CSARVQGGPRTGELFF
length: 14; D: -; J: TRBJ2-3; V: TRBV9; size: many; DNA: TGTGCCAGCAGCGTAGAGTCAGACACAGATACGCAGTATTTT; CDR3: CASSVESDTDTQYF
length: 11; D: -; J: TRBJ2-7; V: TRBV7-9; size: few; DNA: TGTGCCAGCAGACAGGGGAGGGAGCAGTACTTC; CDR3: CASRQGREQYF
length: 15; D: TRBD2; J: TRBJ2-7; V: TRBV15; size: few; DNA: TGTGCCACCAGCAGAGTCGAGACTAGCGGGGGTGAGCAGTACTTC; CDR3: CATSRVETSGGEQYF
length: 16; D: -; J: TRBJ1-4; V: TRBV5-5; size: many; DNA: TGTGCCAGCAGCCCTGGAGTGGTAACAACTAATGAAAAACTGTTTTTT; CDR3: CASSPGVVTTNEKLFF
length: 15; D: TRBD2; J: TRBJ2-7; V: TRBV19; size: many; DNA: TGTGCCAGTAGTATCACCGGGGGAGGGTCCTACGAGCAGTACTTC; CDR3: CASSITGGGSYEQYF
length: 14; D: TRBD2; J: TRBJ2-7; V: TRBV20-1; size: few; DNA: TGCAGTGCTAGGGCCCGGGAGGGTCTCTACGAGCAGTACTTC; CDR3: CSARAREGLYEQYF
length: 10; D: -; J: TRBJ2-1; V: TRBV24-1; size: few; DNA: TGTGCCACCAATGGCAATGAGCAGTTCTTC; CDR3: CATNGNEQFF
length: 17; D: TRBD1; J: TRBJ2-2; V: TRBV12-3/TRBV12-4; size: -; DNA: TGTGCCAGCAGTCCGCCGGGGACAGGGGTTTCGGTCGGGGAGCTGTTTTTT; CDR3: CASSPPGTGVSVGELFF
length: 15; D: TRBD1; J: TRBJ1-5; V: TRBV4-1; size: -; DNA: TGCGCCAGCAGCCAGACGACAGGGGTCGGTCAGCCCCAGCATTTT; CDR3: CASSQTTGVGQPQHF
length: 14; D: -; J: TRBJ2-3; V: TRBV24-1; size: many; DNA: TGTGCCACCAGTGGAGATGGGGGCACAGATACGCAGTATTTT; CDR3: CATSGDGGTDTQYF